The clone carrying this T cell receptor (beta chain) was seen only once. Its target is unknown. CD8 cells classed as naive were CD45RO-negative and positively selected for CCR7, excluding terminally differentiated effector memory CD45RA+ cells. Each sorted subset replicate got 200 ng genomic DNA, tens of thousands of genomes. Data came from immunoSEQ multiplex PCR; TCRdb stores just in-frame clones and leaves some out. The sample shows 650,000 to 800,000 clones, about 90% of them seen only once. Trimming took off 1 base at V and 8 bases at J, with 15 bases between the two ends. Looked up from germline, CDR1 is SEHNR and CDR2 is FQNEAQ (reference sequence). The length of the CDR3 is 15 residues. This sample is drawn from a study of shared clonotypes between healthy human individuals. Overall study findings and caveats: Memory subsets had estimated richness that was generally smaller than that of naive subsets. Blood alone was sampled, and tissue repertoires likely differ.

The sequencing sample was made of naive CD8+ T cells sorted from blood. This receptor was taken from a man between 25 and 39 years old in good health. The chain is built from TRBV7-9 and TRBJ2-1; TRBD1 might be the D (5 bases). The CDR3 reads CASSLGQGFRDEQFF. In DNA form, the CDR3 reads TGTGCCAGCAGCTTAGGCCAGGGTTTCAGGGATGAGCAGTTCTTC. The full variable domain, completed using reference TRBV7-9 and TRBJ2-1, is DTGVSQNPRHKITKRGQNVTFRCDPISEHNRLYWYRQTLGQGPEFLTYFQNEAQLEKSRLLSDRFSAERPKGSFSTLEIQRTEQGDSAMYLCASSLGQGFRDEQFFGPGTRLTVL.